This T cell receptor beta chain was documented in a study of T cell responses to AZD1222 COVID-19 vaccine. This CDR3 spans 15 amino acids. Germline values: CDR1 SSHAT, CDR2 FNYEAQ (reference sequence). Profiling relied on immunoSEQ multiplex PCR, and the TCRdb table lists in-frame clones only, not all of them. This table has around 94,000 clones, about 88% appearing once. Study results and caveats: With two AZD1222 doses given, Spike-specific TCR breadth and depth both rose. The CD4 TCRs associated with vaccination extended across spike and predominated at 160-218 and 743-854.

Concerning this clone: Its antigen is not identified. Its ends do not fully match the called genes, so a read error is possible. Other DNA sequences in the same sample also yield this CDR3.

Source: peripheral blood, taken on day 0 of AZD1222 vaccination. The chain is built from TRBV7-7 and TRBJ2-3; 11 nucleotides line up with TRBD2. The origin of this receptor is an adult in good health. CDR3 sequence reads: CASSLSGGATDTQYF. CDR3 nucleotide sequence: TGTGCTAGCAGCCTTAGCGGGGGGGCAACAGATACGCAGTATTTT.